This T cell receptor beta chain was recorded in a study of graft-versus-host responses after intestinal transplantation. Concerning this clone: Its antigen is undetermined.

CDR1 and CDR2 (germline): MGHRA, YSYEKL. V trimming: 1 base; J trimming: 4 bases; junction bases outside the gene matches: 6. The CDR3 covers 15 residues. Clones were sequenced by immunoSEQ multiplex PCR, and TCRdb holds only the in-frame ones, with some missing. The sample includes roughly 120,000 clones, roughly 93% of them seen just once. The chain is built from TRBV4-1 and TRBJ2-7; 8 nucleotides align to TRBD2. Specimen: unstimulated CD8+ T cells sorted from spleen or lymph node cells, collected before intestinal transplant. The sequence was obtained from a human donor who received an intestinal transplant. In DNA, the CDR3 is TGCGCCAGCAGCCAAGCAGCGGGAGACGCGTACGAGCAGTACTTC. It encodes CASSQAAGDAYEQYF.